A single sample gave rise to the 13 T cell receptor beta chains below, sequenced in a study of blood T cells in healthy people across ages. The use of a sample-barcoded 5' primer and a J-beta primer mix characterized a second PCR of roughly 7 to 12 cycles. MiXCR, run by TCRdb on the 5' RACE reads, gives a single entry per CDR3 protein. Of 700,000 to 1,000,000 distinct CDR3 sequences in the sample, around 43% were seen once. The sample taken for sequencing was blood. All receptors come from a man in his sixties in good health.

In its sample, this clonotype was seen a few times. The J gene is TRBJ2-1, the V gene TRBV12-3 or TRBV12-4; 9 nucleotides match TRBD2. The CDR3 totals 14 residues. V lost 5 bases to trimming and J lost 8 bases; unmatched junction nucleotides: 7. The CDR3 spells CASSPSGGYYEQFF. DNA for the CDR3: TGTGCCAGCAGTCCGAGCGGGGGGTATTATGAGCAGTTCTTC.

This clonotype was counted many times. The chain couples TRBV18 to TRBJ1-6; 9 nucleotides align to TRBD1. Germline CDR1 KGHSH, CDR2 LQKENI. The J segment lost 6 bases and the V segment lost 4 bases, leaving 1 base of the junction unmatched. The CDR3 has 14 amino acids. CDR3 residues: CASSLDRGNSPLHF. DNA of the CDR3: TGTGCCAGCTCACTGGACAGGGGTAATTCACCCCTCCACTTT.

The chain carries TRBV27 and TRBJ1-2, with unresolved D. V gave up 2 bases and J gave up 1 base, with 5 bases separating them. Germline V lookup: CDR1 MNHEY, CDR2 SMNVEV (reference sequence). CDR3 length: 13 amino acids. The CDR3 protein is CASSLNDNYGYTF. In DNA, the CDR3 is TGTGCCAGCAGTTTAAACGATAACTATGGCTACACCTTC.

The rearrangement uses TRBV12-3 or TRBV12-4 and TRBJ1-1, with no clear D. The V end lost 5 bases, the J end lost 5 bases, and 9 bases lay between the germline ends. This CDR3 is 12 amino acids long. The CDR3 loop is CASSRTPTEAFF. CDR3 in DNA: TGTGCCAGCAGTAGGACTCCTACTGAAGCTTTCTTT.

In its sample, this clonotype was seen a few times. The chain is built from TRBV12-3 or TRBV12-4 and TRBJ1-4; possible D gene TRBD1, 6 bases. The CDR3 is 14 amino acids. Between the trimmed V and J ends, which lost 2 bases and 8 bases, there was a span of 12 bases. Here the CDR3 DNA reads TGTGCCAGCAGTTTAAGGGGGACCGGGGAAAAACTGTTTTTT. Its protein is CASSLRGTGEKLFF.

This clonotype was seen more than once but under ten times. The chain joins TRBV7-8 to TRBJ1-6; 7 positions match TRBD1. V lost 4 bases to trimming and J lost 8 bases; unmatched junction nucleotides: 11. This CDR3 has 16 amino acids. Germline values: CDR1 SGHVS, CDR2 FQNEAQ. CDR3 sequence (DNA): TGTGCCAGCAGCTCGTCCAGGGGGTCAAAGGATTCACCCCTCCACTTT. Translation gives CASSSSRGSKDSPLHF.

This clonotype was recorded many times. This chain joins TRBV12-3 or TRBV12-4 and TRBJ1-2, with D perhaps TRBD1 (6 bases). V was shortened by 5 bases and J by 5 bases, with 15 bases between the two germline ends. CDR3 length: 14 residues. CDR3 nucleotide sequence: TGTGCCAGCAGTATCACCAGGGGTCTTTATGGCTACACCTTC. Amino acids: CASSITRGLYGYTF.

The V call is TRBV20-1, the J call TRBJ1-2; D possibly corresponds to TRBD1 (5 bases). Trimming cost V 4 bases and J 8 bases, with 17 bases left between them. The CDR3 loop spans 13 amino acids. CDR1 DFQATT and CDR2 SNEGSKA come from the germline V gene (reference sequence). CDR3 sequence: CSAKQTGNEGYTF. In DNA, the CDR3 is TGCAGTGCTAAACAAACAGGAAACGAGGGCTACACCTTC.

The chain uses TRBV7-3 and TRBJ1-2, with D possibly matching TRBD1 (6 bases). The CDR3 is 14 residues long. Germline V gives CDR1 SGHTA, CDR2 FQGTGA. V dropped 5 bases and J dropped 8 bases, with 18 bases sitting between them. CDR3: CASSPGTSHEGYTF. Here the CDR3 DNA reads TGTGCCAGCAGCCCCGGGACATCGCACGAGGGCTACACCTTC.

This chain links TRBV19 with TRBJ2-7; D unresolved. CDR3 length: 13 amino acids. CDR1 LNHDA and CDR2 SQIVND come from the germline V gene (reference sequence). Between the trimmed V and J ends, which lost 5 bases and 2 bases, there was a span of 10 bases. The CDR3 region is CASSPTVTYEQYF. The CDR3 nucleotides read TGTGCCAGTAGTCCGACTGTCACCTACGAGCAGTACTTC.

The gene calls are TRBV6-6 and TRBJ1-1; tentative D call: TRBD1 (6 bases). Germline values: CDR1 MNHNY, CDR2 SVGAGI (reference sequence). The CDR3 spans 15 residues. Trimming stripped 2 bases from V and 7 bases from J, with 17 bases between. The CDR3 sequence is CASSYARGGHDEAFF. CDR3 sequence (DNA): TGTGCCAGCAGTTACGCCCGGGGGGGGCATGATGAAGCTTTCTTT.

The chain couples TRBV10-3 to TRBJ2-1; D remains ambiguous. Germline V gene lookup returns CDR1 ENHRY and CDR2 SYGVKD. The CDR3 has 14 amino acids. Trimming left V 10 bases short and J 4 bases short, with 17 bases between. The DNA for the CDR3 is TGTGCCACCGTCCAGGACCAAGTTTACAATGAGCAGTTCTTC. This encodes CATVQDQVYNEQFF.

This clonotype was detected many times. The chain employs TRBV20-1 and TRBJ1-2, with TRBD1 matching over 8 bases. Germline assignment: CDR1 DFQATT and CDR2 SNEGSKA (reference sequence). Trimming cost V 1 base and J 5 bases; bases outside gene matches: 0. The CDR3 sequence is 12 residues long. The CDR3 here is CSARGQGYGYTF. DNA for the CDR3: TGCAGTGCTAGAGGACAGGGGTATGGCTACACCTTC.